These 7 T cell receptor beta chains were sequenced from one sample in a study of PD-1 blockade in classical Hodgkin lymphoma (dated by TCRdb to the early 2020s). Taken with the paper, the label for time point translates to: cycle 4 day 1 (C4D1), after five to seven weeks of nivolumab. All trial patients had relapsed after autologous stem cell transplantation, with cohorts A, B and C differing in prior brentuximab vedotin exposure. Receptor amplification or capture employed the immunoSEQ multiplex PCR assay. TCRdb took over this immuneACCESS table, retaining in-frame rearrangements with V and J assigned. Such tables are incomplete; in checked studies, under half of the missing clones stem from an unresolved V gene, and the remainder is unexplained. A total of about 21,000 clones appear in this sample, approximately 85% of them only once. The biggest ten clones account for about an eighth of the sample.

The source material was peripheral blood mononuclear cells (PBMCs), sampled before the fourth cycle of nivolumab. These receptors all come from a human donor with classical Hodgkin lymphoma.

The genes are TRBV7-9 and TRBJ1-1, with D possibly matching TRBD1 (5 bases). This CDR3 comprises 11 residues. The ends were cut back, 8 bases at V and 5 bases at J, with 9 bases in the middle. From germline, CDR1 is SEHNR and CDR2 FQNEAQ (reference sequence). The CDR3 nucleotides are TGTGCCAGCTCAGGGTTAACTGAAGCTTTCTTT. This encodes CASSGLTEAFF.

Only one count was recorded for this clone. The rearrangement links TRBV11-2 to TRBJ2-7, with a weak D call TRBD2 (5 bases). This CDR3 is built from 15 residues. V lost 1 base and J 2 bases, leaving 12 bases between the germline ends. The germline V gene has CDR1 SGHAT and CDR2 FQNNGV. The CDR3, as DNA: TGTGCCAGCAGCTTAGCCCTCGCGGGTACCTACGAGCAGTACTTC. Amino acid sequence: CASSLALAGTYEQYF.

With respect to this clone: Different DNA sequences within this sample yield the same CDR3. The chain combines TRBV7-3 with TRBJ1-1; the D gene is possibly TRBD1 (5 bases). Germline V lookup: CDR1 SGHTA, CDR2 FQGTGA. Trimming took off 2 bases at V and 1 base at J, with 8 bases between the two ends. The CDR3 is 14 amino acids. The CDR3 sequence is CASSLGGPNTEAFF. CDR3 bases: TGTGCCAGCAGCTTAGGGGGTCCGAACACTGAAGCTTTCTTT.

This clone has only one observation. This chain uses TRBV27 with TRBJ2-5, with D perhaps matching TRBD2 (5 bases). There are 13 residues in the CDR3. CDR1 and CDR2 from the germline V gene are MNHEY and SMNVEV (reference sequence). Trimming removed 3 bases at V and 9 bases at J, with 14 bases between. CDR3 amino acids: CASSLTSPGAQYF. As DNA, the CDR3 is TGTGCCAGCAGTTTGACCTCCCCCGGGGCCCAGTACTTC.

The chain recombines TRBV7-2 with TRBJ2-1; weak D call: TRBD2 (5 bases). With 5 bases removed from V and 4 bases from J, the gap between germline ends came to 9 bases. Germline V lookup: CDR1 SGHTA, CDR2 FQGNSA. The CDR3 totals 13 residues. Here the CDR3 reads CASSLTGYNEQFF. The CDR3 nucleotides are TGTGCCAGCAGCCTTACGGGGTACAATGAGCAGTTCTTC. Combining the CDR3 with reference TRBV7-2 and TRBJ2-1 gives the whole variable domain GAGVSQSPSNKVTEKGKDVELRCDPISGHTALYWYRQSLGQGLEFLIYFQGNSAPDKSGLPSDRFSAERTGGSVSTLTIQRTQQEDSAVYLCASSLTGYNEQFFGPGTRLTVL.

The chain has TRBV6-5 and TRBJ2-1; 10 bases line up with TRBD1. V lost 7 bases and J lost 3; bases outside the gene matches: 6. The CDR3 contains 15 residues. Germline assignment: CDR1 MNHEY and CDR2 SVGAGI. The CDR3 DNA reads as TGTGCCAGCACCTCGACAGGGGGCAACTACAATGAGCAGTTCTTC. Its translation: CASTSTGGNYNEQFF.

This clone appeared a few times. The chain carries TRBV7-2 and TRBJ2-1, with D unclear. Between the trimmed V and J ends, which lost 5 bases and 1 base, there was a span of 6 bases. The CDR3 is 13 residues long. CDR1 and CDR2 from the germline V gene are SGHTA and FQGNSA. The CDR3 region is CASSDGSYNEQFF. CDR3 coding DNA: TGTGCCAGCAGCGACGGATCCTACAATGAGCAGTTCTTC.